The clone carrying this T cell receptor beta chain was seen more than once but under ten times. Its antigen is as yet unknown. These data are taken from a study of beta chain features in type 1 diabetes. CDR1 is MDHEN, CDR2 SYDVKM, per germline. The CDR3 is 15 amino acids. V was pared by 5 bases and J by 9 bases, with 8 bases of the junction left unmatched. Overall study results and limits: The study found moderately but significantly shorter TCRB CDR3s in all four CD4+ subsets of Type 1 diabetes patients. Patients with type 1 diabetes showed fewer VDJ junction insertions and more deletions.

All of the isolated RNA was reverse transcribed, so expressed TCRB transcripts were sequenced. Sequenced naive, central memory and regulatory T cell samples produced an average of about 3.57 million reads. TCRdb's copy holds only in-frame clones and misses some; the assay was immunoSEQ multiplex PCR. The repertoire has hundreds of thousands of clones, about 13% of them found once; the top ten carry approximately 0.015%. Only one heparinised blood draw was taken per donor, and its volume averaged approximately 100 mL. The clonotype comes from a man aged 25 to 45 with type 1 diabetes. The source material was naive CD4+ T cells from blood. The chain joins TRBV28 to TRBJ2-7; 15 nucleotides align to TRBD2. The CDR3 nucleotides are TGTGCCAGCAGTGGACGGACTAGCGGGAGGGCCGGGCAGTACTTC. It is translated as CASSGRTSGRAGQYF.